Shown below are 20 T cell receptor beta chains from a single sample sequenced in a study of blood T cell repertoires in COVID-19. TCRdb's table, derived via immunoSEQ multiplex PCR, lists solely in-frame clones and lacks some. The sample has 300,000 to 450,000 clones, roughly 90% seen once; the top ten hold about 2.9%. The sequenced sample was peripheral blood. Receptors were obtained from a woman in her twenties or thirties with COVID-19, enrolled during active disease.

This clone occurred once. Its ends do not fully match the called genes, so a read error is possible. V and J are TRBV7-7 and TRBJ2-1; TRBD2 agrees at 8 bases. Per the germline V gene, CDR1 is SSHAT and CDR2 is FNYEAQ (reference sequence). This CDR3 has 14 residues. The CDR3 spells CASTQLAAYNEQFF. The DNA of the CDR3 is TGTGCTAGCACCCAACTAGCGGCCTACAATGAGCAGTTCTTC.

V usage is TRBV7-2 and J usage is TRBJ2-2; 7 bases are shared with TRBD2. The CDR3 covers 16 residues. CDR1 SGHTA and CDR2 FQGNSA come from the germline V gene. Trimming removed 1 base from V and 1 base from J; junction bases left unmatched: 3. The CDR3 here is CASSLGIAGNTGELFF. Here the CDR3 DNA reads TGTGCCAGCAGCTTAGGGATAGCGGGGAACACCGGGGAGCTGTTTTTT.

This clone has just a few counts. The same CDR3 is also encoded by other DNA sequences in this sample. The rearrangement joins TRBV4-1 to TRBJ1-1; D is undetermined. The germline gives CDR1 MGHRA, CDR2 YSYEKL. The CDR3 consists of 14 residues. V gave up 0 bases and J gave up 0 bases, with 5 bases separating them. The CDR3 DNA follows: TGCGCCAGCAGCCAAGATCCCATGAACACTGAAGCTTTCTTT. Protein: CASSQDPMNTEAFF.

The V gene is TRBV28, the J gene TRBJ2-1; 7 bases match TRBD2. This CDR3 region has 17 residues. With 7 bases clipped from V and 2 bases from J, the junction kept 14 bases outside the gene matches. CDR1 and CDR2 (germline): MDHEN, SYDVKM. CDR3 bases: TGTGCCAGCACCCCTCGTTCCGGGGGGTCCCCCTACAATGAGCAGTTCTTC. Amino acid sequence: CASTPRSGGSPYNEQFF.

The chain has TRBV6-5 and TRBJ2-5; D gene unclear. The V gene lost 0 bases and the J gene lost 5 bases, with 4 bases spanning the gap. The CDR3 sequence is 12 residues long. Germline V gene lookup returns CDR1 MNHEY and CDR2 SVGAGI. The CDR3 is CASSYSSETQYF. The CDR3 bases are TGTGCCAGCAGTTACTCGTCGGAGACCCAGTACTTC.

The V gene is TRBV3-1 (or the pseudogene TRBV3-2), the J gene TRBJ1-5; D remains unclear. Trimming pared 0 bases from V and 9 bases from J, leaving 6 bases between. The CDR3 spans 12 residues. From germline, CDR1 is LGHDT and CDR2 YNNKEL (reference sequence). DNA of the CDR3: TGTGCCAGCAGCCAAGATCGAGGGCCCCAGCATTTT. Amino acids: CASSQDRGPQHF.

The gene calls are TRBV28 and TRBJ2-7; D ambiguous. The germline V gene has CDR1 MDHEN and CDR2 SYDVKM. The V gene lost 6 bases and the J gene lost 2 bases, with 8 bases spanning the gap. The CDR3 has 12 amino acids. The CDR3 region is CASSRYTYEQYV. Here the CDR3 DNA reads TGTGCCAGCAGCCGCTATACCTACGAGCAGTACGTC.

J is TRBJ1-5 and V is TRBV24-1; the D is unclear. Germline lookup yields CDR1 KGHDR and CDR2 SFDVKD. Trimming stripped 11 bases from V and 5 bases from J, with 24 bases between. CDR3 length equals 16 residues. The CDR3 bases are TGTGCCATTTTTTCCCCGGCCGAGGACTGGGATCAGCCCCAGCATTTT. It translates to CAIFSPAEDWDQPQHF.

The genes are TRBV25-1 and TRBJ2-7, with no clear D. Trimming cost V 2 bases and J 0 bases, with 8 bases left between them. Germline V lookup: CDR1 MGHDK, CDR2 SYGVNS. The CDR3 length is 14 residues. The CDR3 DNA is TGTGCCAGCAGTGAAGGGCCACCCTCCTACGAGCAGTACTTC. Protein product: CASSEGPPSYEQYF.

V usage is TRBV5-1 and J usage is TRBJ2-1, with D possibly being TRBD2 (6 bases). The CDR3 is 17 amino acids. Germline V lookup: CDR1 SGHRS, CDR2 YFSETQ. V lost 4 bases and J 4 bases, leaving 21 bases between the germline ends. Here the CDR3 DNA reads TGCGCCAGCAGCCCTAATAGCGGCAACAGGATTTACAATGAGCAGTTCTTC. It encodes CASSPNSGNRIYNEQFF.

The gene calls are TRBV7-9 and TRBJ2-1, with 8 bases matching TRBD2. Germline CDR1 reads SEHNR; CDR2 reads FQNEAQ (reference sequence). CDR3 length equals 14 residues. V dropped 3 bases and J dropped 7; count of bases not matched to a gene: 5. CDR3 coding DNA: TGTGCCAGCAGCTTGGCGGGGGGCAGGAATGAGCAGTTCTTC. It codes for CASSLAGGRNEQFF.

V usage is TRBV10-3 and J usage is TRBJ1-1; no reliable D call. Looked up from germline, CDR1 is ENHRY and CDR2 is SYGVKD. The V end was cut by 3 bases, the J end by 3 bases, with 11 bases between. The CDR3 has 14 amino acids. This chain's CDR3 is CAISDPTGYTEAFF. In DNA form, the CDR3 reads TGTGCCATCAGTGACCCCACCGGGTACACTGAAGCTTTCTTT.

The CDR3 reads CASSQERLAETYEQYV. The CDR3 nucleotides are TGCGCCAGCAGCCAAGAAAGGCTAGCGGAGACCTACGAGCAGTACGTC. The chain joins TRBV4-3 to TRBJ2-7; TRBD2 agrees at 7 bases. Germline loops: CDR1 LGHNA, CDR2 YSLEER. J lost 2 bases, V lost 0 bases, and 7 bases had no gene match. CDR3 length equals 16 residues.

Only one count was recorded for this clone. V and J are TRBV9 and TRBJ1-6; D call uncertain. The V and J ends lost 0 bases and 0 bases respectively, with 13 bases between them. The CDR3 sequence is 18 residues long. Germline lookup yields CDR1 SGDLS and CDR2 YYNGEE. The CDR3 nucleotides are TGTGCCAGCAGCGTAGCTCGAGACAAGAGCTCCTATAATTCACCCCTCCACTTT. Translated: CASSVARDKSSYNSPLHF.

This chain joins TRBV19 and TRBJ1-1; D may be TRBD1 (6 bases). V lost 0 bases and J lost 5, with 19 bases in between. The CDR3 is 17 residues long. Germline CDR1 reads LNHDA; CDR2 reads SQIVND (reference sequence). Here the CDR3 reads CASSIDLSRGRGTEAFF. CDR3 DNA: TGTGCCAGTAGTATAGATCTATCCAGGGGAAGAGGTACTGAAGCTTTCTTT.

The chain joins TRBV5-1 to TRBJ2-1; no definite D call. V lost 0 bases and J 0 bases, leaving 7 bases between the germline ends. Germline CDR1 and CDR2: SGHRS and YFSETQ. The CDR3 is 15 residues long. In nucleotides, the CDR3 is TGCGCCAGCAGCTTGGAACAGAACTCCTACAATGAGCAGTTCTTC. Translating it yields CASSLEQNSYNEQFF.

This clone was seen only a few times. This chain joins TRBV7-9 and TRBJ2-5; maybe TRBD2 (5 bases). Trimming cost V 5 bases and J 2 bases, with 12 bases left between them. CDR3 length equals 14 residues. Germline lookup yields CDR1 SEHNR and CDR2 FQNEAQ (reference sequence). CDR3 sequence: CASSPTGWQETQYF. In nucleotides, the CDR3 is TGTGCCAGCAGCCCTACGGGGTGGCAAGAGACCCAGTACTTC.

The chain is built from TRBV28 and TRBJ1-1, with D unresolved. This CDR3 is built from 13 residues. Deletions cut 8 bases from V and 1 base from J, with 11 bases between. Germline-derived CDR1 and CDR2 are MDHEN and SYDVKM. CDR3 amino acids: CASLNTQNTEAFF. In nucleotides, the CDR3 is TGTGCCAGCCTCAACACCCAGAACACTGAAGCTTTCTTT.

The genes are TRBV4-3 and TRBJ1-2; D perhaps matches TRBD1 (6 bases). Trimming took 0 bases from V and 4 from J, leaving 12 bases between them. The CDR3 consists of 15 residues. Germline assignment: CDR1 LGHNA and CDR2 YSLEER. CDR3 residues: CASSQERGGVYGYTF. Here the CDR3 DNA reads TGCGCCAGCAGCCAAGAAAGGGGGGGGGTCTATGGCTACACCTTC.

CDR3: CASSTTTPGNTEAFF. CDR3 nucleotides: TGCGCCAGCAGCACTACCACCCCGGGGAACACTGAAGCTTTCTTT. The chain employs TRBV5-1 and TRBJ1-1; D is ambiguous. The germline V gene encodes CDR1 SGHRS and CDR2 YFSETQ. This CDR3 has 15 residues. The V gene lost 4 bases and the J gene lost 1 base, with 14 bases spanning the gap.